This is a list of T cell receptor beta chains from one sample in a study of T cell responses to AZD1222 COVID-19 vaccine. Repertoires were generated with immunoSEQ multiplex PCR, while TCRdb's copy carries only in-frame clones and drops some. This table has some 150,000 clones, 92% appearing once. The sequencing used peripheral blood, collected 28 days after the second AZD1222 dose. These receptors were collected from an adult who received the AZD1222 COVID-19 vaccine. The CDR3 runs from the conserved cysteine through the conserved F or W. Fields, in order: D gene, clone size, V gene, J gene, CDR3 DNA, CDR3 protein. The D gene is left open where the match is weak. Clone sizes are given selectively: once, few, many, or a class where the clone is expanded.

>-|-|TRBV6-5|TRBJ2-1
TGTGCCAGCGGCAGGTCATACTACAATGAGCAGTTCTTC
CASGRSYYNEQFF
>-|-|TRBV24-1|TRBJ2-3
TGTGCCACCGAAGGGGGACACACAGATACGCAGTATTTT
CATEGGHTDTQYF
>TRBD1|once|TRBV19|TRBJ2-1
TGTGCCAGTAGTACCCTGGGACAGGTATACAATGAGCAGTTCTTC
CASSTLGQVYNEQFF
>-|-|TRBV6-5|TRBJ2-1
TGTGCCACCTTAGGTCCCCGAGATACAATGAGTGAGCAGTTCTTC
CATLGPRDTMSEQFF
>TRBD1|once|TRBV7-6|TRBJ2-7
TGTGCCAGCAGCTTAGCCCCTCTGCTCGACAGGGACGAGCAGTACTTC
CASSLAPLLDRDEQYF
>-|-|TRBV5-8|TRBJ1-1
TGTGCCAGCAGCCCGGTCCCAACACCCCCTGAAGCTTTCTTT
CASSPVPTPPEAFF
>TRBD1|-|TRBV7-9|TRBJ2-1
TGTGCCAGCAGCTCCTGGACAGGGAGGACCTACAATGAGCAGTTCTTC
CASSSWTGRTYNEQFF
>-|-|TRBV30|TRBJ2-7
TGTGCCTGGAGTATTTTAAAGGTGGTAGTCTACGAGCAGTACTTC
CAWSILKVVVYEQYF
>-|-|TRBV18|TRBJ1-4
TGTGCCAGCTCGGCACGGACAGCAACTAATGAAAAACTGTTTTTT
CASSARTATNEKLFF
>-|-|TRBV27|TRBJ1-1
TGTGCCAGAGGACCGCCCGCCCGCCTTCCCGGACAGAACACTGAAGCTTTCTTT
CARGPPARLPGQNTEAFF
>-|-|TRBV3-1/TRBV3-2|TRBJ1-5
TGTGCCAGCAGCAAAGGGGCGGGGTTGAGCAATCAGCCCCAGCATTTT
CASSKGAGLSNQPQHF
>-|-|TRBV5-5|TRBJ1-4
TGTGCCAGCAGTTTCGCACCCATCGGGGGGGAAAAACTGTTTTTT
CASSFAPIGGEKLFF
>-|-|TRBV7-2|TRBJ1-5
TGTGCCAGCAGCTTGGGGGGGTATAGCAATCAGCCCCAGCATTTT
CASSLGGYSNQPQHF
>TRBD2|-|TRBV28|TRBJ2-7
TGTGCCAGCAGTTTTCAAACTGGACTAGCGTTATACGAGCAGTACTTC
CASSFQTGLALYEQYF
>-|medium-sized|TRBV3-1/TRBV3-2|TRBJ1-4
TGTGCCAGCAGCCATCCGGAAAGGGGTCCTGGACTGTTTTTT
CASSHPERGPGLFF
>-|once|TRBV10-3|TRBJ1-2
TGTGCCATCAGTGAGTCACCAGGGAACAACTATGGCTACACCTTC
CAISESPGNNYGYTF
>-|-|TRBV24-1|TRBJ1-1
TGTGCCACCAGTGAGGGTATCGGCACTGAAGCTTTCTTT
CATSEGIGTEAFF
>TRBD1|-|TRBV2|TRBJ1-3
TGTGCCAGCAGCGTGGACAGGGGAAGTGGAAACACCATATATTTT
CASSVDRGSGNTIYF
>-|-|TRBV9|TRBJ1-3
TGTGCCAGCAGCGGGACATCTTCAGGAAACACCATATATTTT
CASSGTSSGNTIYF
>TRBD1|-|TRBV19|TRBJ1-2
TGTGCCAGTATGACTTATACTGGGCAGGGGGCGCGAGGCTACACCTTC
CASMTYTGQGARGYTF
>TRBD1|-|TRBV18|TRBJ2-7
TGTGCCAGCTCGCCTGGGACAGGGGTTTCCTACGAGCAGTACTTC
CASSPGTGVSYEQYF
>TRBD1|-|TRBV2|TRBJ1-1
TGTGCCAGCACCCCCCGCGGGACAGGGTGGAACACTGAAGCTTTCTTT
CASTPRGTGWNTEAFF
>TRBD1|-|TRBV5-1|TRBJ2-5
TGCGCCAGCAGCTTGGAGGCAGGGGGCGCCCGGAACCAGTACTTC
CASSLEAGGARNQYF
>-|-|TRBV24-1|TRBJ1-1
TGTGCCACCAGTGATTCCCGCCTTGGGAACACTGAAGCTTTCTTT
CATSDSRLGNTEAFF
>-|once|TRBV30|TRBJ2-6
TGTGCCTGGAGTCGGTTAGGCAACTCTGGGGCCAACGTCCTGACTTTC
CAWSRLGNSGANVLTF
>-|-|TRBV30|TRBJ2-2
TGTGCCTGGAGCGCCGCGCGGAGCGACACCGGGGAGCTGTTTTTT
CAWSAARSDTGELFF
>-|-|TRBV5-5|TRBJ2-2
TGTGCCAGCAGCTTGATGGGGGGTTCAAACACCGGGGAGCTGTTTTTT
CASSLMGGSNTGELFF
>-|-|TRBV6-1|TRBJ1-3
TGTGCCAGCAGCGAAGTGGGGATTCCGCGGGGAAACACCATATATTTT
CASSEVGIPRGNTIYF
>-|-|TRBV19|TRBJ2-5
TGTGCCAGTAGTGCCGACAGGCGGGAGACCCAGTACTTC
CASSADRRETQYF
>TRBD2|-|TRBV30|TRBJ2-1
TGTGCCTGGAGGGTTGCGGTAGCGGGAGTCGGGTACAATGAGCAGTTCTTC
CAWRVAVAGVGYNEQFF
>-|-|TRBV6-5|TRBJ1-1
TGTGCCAGCAGTTATGGTGTTGGAGCGGCTGAAGCTTTCTTT
CASSYGVGAAEAFF
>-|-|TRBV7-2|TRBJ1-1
TGTGCCAGCAGCCCGCGAGGACAGCTGAACACTGAAGCTTTCTTT
CASSPRGQLNTEAFF
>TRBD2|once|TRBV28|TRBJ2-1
TGTGCCAGCGGAGGCGGGAGGCTGATGAATGAGCAGTTCTTC
CASGGGRLMNEQFF
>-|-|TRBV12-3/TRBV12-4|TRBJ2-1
TGTGCCAGCAGCATTCGGGCTAGTGCTGAGCAGTTCTTC
CASSIRASAEQFF
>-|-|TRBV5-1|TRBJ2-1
TGCGCCAGCAGCCGACTAGTCTACAATGAGCAGTTCTTC
CASSRLVYNEQFF
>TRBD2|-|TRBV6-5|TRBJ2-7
TGTGCCAGCAGTTACTCGGCGGGAGTAGGCTACGAGCAGTACTTC
CASSYSAGVGYEQYF
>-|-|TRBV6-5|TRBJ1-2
TGTGCCAGCATCGCAGATAACTATGGCTACACCTTC
CASIADNYGYTF
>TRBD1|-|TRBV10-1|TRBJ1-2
TGCGCCAGCAGTGGGGTCGGGACAGGTAGATTC
CASSGVGTGRF
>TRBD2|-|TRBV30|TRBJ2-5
TGTGCCTGGAGTGTACTAGCGGGTCTGCAAGAGACCCAGTACTTC
CAWSVLAGLQETQYF
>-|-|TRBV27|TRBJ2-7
TGTGCCAGCAGCCGCCTGGGATCCTACGAGCAGTACTTC
CASSRLGSYEQYF
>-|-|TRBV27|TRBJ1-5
TGTGCCAGCAGTTTACGACTCATGAATCAGCCCCAGCATTTT
CASSLRLMNQPQHF
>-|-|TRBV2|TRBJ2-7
TGTGCCAGCAGTGATGACACATCCTACGAGCAGTACTTC
CASSDDTSYEQYF
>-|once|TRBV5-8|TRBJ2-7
TGTGCCAGCAGCTGGGGCTTCTTGGGGCAGTACTTC
CASSWGFLGQYF
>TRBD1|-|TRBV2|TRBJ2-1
TGTGCCAGCAGTGAAAGGGGACAGCCGGTTGAGCAGTTCTTC
CASSERGQPVEQFF
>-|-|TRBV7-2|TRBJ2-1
TGTGCCAGCAGCCCCGGACTCGTTGAGCAGTTCTTC
CASSPGLVEQFF
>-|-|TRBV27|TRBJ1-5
TGTGCCAGCAGTTTTTGGCCCGGTCAGCCCCAGCATTTT
CASSFWPGQPQHF
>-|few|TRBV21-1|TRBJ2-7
TGTGCCAGCAGCACCGCAGGGGCCTCATCGGGAGAGCAGTACTTC
CASSTAGASSGEQYF